This is a list of T cell receptor beta chains from one sample in a study of cytomegalovirus exposure and HLA in healthy donors. The method was immunoSEQ multiplex PCR; TCRdb's version includes in-frame clones alone and lacks a portion of them. Here the sample spans 60,000 to 90,000 clones, 90% to 95% being singletons. The sample was PBMCs. The origin of the receptors is a woman younger than 35 in good health and CMV-seronegative. Both conserved end residues are part of each CDR3. D genes are given only for firm matches. Size tells how often a clone was seen (once, few, many) or the class of an expanded clone, and some rows leave it out.

v_call	d_call	clone_size	j_call	cdr3_nt	cdr3_aa
TRBV28	.	.	TRBJ2-2	TGTGCCAGCAGTCAGCCGGCTCTAGGAGGCACCGGGGAGCTGTTTTTT	CASSQPALGGTGELFF
TRBV2	.	few	TRBJ1-3	TGTGCCAGCCGCGCCGGCATGGACTTTGTCGCCTACACCATATATTTT	CASRAGMDFVAYTIYF
TRBV7-9	TRBD1	.	TRBJ1-2	TGTGCCAGCAGCGAGAGGGGACAGGGGGACGGCTACACCTTC	CASSERGQGDGYTF
TRBV2	.	.	TRBJ1-1	TGTGCCAGCAGGGGTTCACTTCTTCGGGGGAACACTGAAGCTTTCTTT	CASRGSLLRGNTEAFF
TRBV7-3	.	.	TRBJ1-2	TGTGCCAGCAGCTTAGATGGAGGCTATGGCTACACCTTC	CASSLDGGYGYTF
TRBV27	.	.	TRBJ2-3	TGTGCCAGCAGTTCCCGGAGGAATGGTGATACGCAGTATTTT	CASSSRRNGDTQYF
TRBV6-6	TRBD1	once	TRBJ2-5	TGTGCCAGCAGTTACGGGACAGGGGGAGAGACCCAGTACTTC	CASSYGTGGETQYF
TRBV29-1	.	.	TRBJ2-2	TGCAGCGTTGAGGCGACAGGGGAGCTGTTTTTT	CSVEATGELFF
TRBV11-2	TRBD1	.	TRBJ1-2	TGTGCCAGCAGCTCCTTCCGGGACAGGGACCTCAGGGGGTATGGCTACACCTTC	CASSSFRDRDLRGYGYTF
TRBV29-1	.	.	TRBJ1-1	TGCAGCGCCGGACAGACTAAGAACACTGAAGCTTTCTTT	CSAGQTKNTEAFF
TRBV5-4	.	.	TRBJ1-2	TGTGCCAGCAGCTCGGACAGTTTCTTGAATCTCGGCTACACCTTC	CASSSDSFLNLGYTF
TRBV7-9	TRBD1	.	TRBJ1-6	TGTGCCAGCAGCCGCAAGGGGACAGCTAATAATTCACCCCTCCACTTT	CASSRKGTANNSPLHF
TRBV5-1	TRBD2	once	TRBJ2-5	TGCGCCAGCAGCTTGGGTATTAGCGGGGTCCCTAGCTTAGAGACCCAGTACTTC	CASSLGISGVPSLETQYF
TRBV28	.	once	TRBJ2-3	TGTGCCAGCAGTTTGGAGAGCACAGATACGCAGTATTTT	CASSLESTDTQYF
TRBV5-1	TRBD1	.	TRBJ2-5	TGCGCCAGCAGTTTCCGTCCCGGGACAGGGGGGGAGACCCAGTACTTC	CASSFRPGTGGETQYF
TRBV7-9	.	.	TRBJ2-2	TGTGCCAGCAGCTTAGTAGTTGTATCCGGGGAGCTGTTTTTT	CASSLVVVSGELFF
TRBV7-8	TRBD2	.	TRBJ2-1	TGTGCCAGCAGCTTAAACGCTTTAGCGGGGGGGAACAATGAGCAGTTCTTC	CASSLNALAGGNNEQFF
TRBV7-7	.	.	TRBJ2-5	TGTGCTAGCAGCTTAACGAGCGGGGAGACCCAGTACTTC	CASSLTSGETQYF
TRBV4-1	TRBD2	.	TRBJ2-5	TGCGCCAGCAGCCTCGGACTAGCGGGGGTGGAGACCCAGTACTTC	CASSLGLAGVETQYF
TRBV9	.	.	TRBJ2-7	TGTGCCAGCAGCGACGGTCGGGGGAGGGAGCAGTACTTC	CASSDGRGREQYF
TRBV5-1	TRBD1	.	TRBJ1-3	TGCGCCAGCAGCCCGGGAGGACAGGGGTTTTCTGGAAACACCATATATTTT	CASSPGGQGFSGNTIYF
TRBV19	TRBD1	.	TRBJ1-1	TGTGCCAGTAGTACACTGTTCCGGGACAGTAACCCTGAAGCTTTCTTT	CASSTLFRDSNPEAFF
TRBV29-1	.	.	TRBJ1-1	TGCAGCGTTGATATGCTAGGCGGGATGAACACTGAAGCTTTCTTT	CSVDMLGGMNTEAFF
TRBV27	TRBD1	.	TRBJ2-7	TGTGCCAGCAGGCCCTACCCAGTGGGACAGGGTAATTACGAGCAGTACTTC	CASRPYPVGQGNYEQYF
TRBV5-6	.	.	TRBJ1-2	TGTGCCAGCAGCTTGGACGGCGCGGGGAACTATGGCTACACCTTC	CASSLDGAGNYGYTF
TRBV28	.	.	TRBJ1-2	TGTGCCAGCAGTTTAGACCCGGGTTCAGGCTACACCTTC	CASSLDPGSGYTF
TRBV27	.	.	TRBJ1-5	TGTGCCAGCAGCCAATCGGGTCGATGGGGCAATCAGCCCCAGCATTTT	CASSQSGRWGNQPQHF
TRBV30	TRBD2	.	TRBJ2-7	TGTGCCTGGAGTGGGGGACTAGCGCGCTCCTACGAGCAGTACTTC	CAWSGGLARSYEQYF
TRBV28	TRBD2	.	TRBJ2-7	TGTGCCAGCAGTTTTCCCCTAGCGGGGGGGAACTACGAGCAGTACTTC	CASSFPLAGGNYEQYF
TRBV9	TRBD1	.	TRBJ1-2	TGTGCCAGCAGCGCCGAACCTACAGGGGCCTCTAACTATGGCTACACCTTC	CASSAEPTGASNYGYTF
TRBV28	.	.	TRBJ2-7	TGTGCCAGCAGTTTCCCCCAACGACGGGTACCCGCCTACGAGCAGTACTTC	CASSFPQRRVPAYEQYF
TRBV6-5	TRBD1	.	TRBJ2-1	TGTGCCAGCACCGACACCTCCTCGCGGACAGGGGAGCAGTTCTTC	CASTDTSSRTGEQFF
TRBV7-2	.	.	TRBJ1-2	TGTGCCAGCAGCTTAGAACGCGGTACCAACTATGGCTACACCTTC	CASSLERGTNYGYTF
TRBV5-1	TRBD2	.	TRBJ2-5	TGCGCCAGCAGCTTACCAAGACTAGCGGGGGCTGAGACCCAGTACTTC	CASSLPRLAGAETQYF
TRBV5-1	TRBD1	.	TRBJ1-2	TGCGCCAGCAGCACATACAGGGGGGGCGACTATGGCTACACCTTC	CASSTYRGGDYGYTF
TRBV6-5	.	.	TRBJ1-1	TGTGCCAGCAGTTACTCGGCCAACACTGAAGCTTTCTTT	CASSYSANTEAFF
TRBV28	TRBD2	.	TRBJ2-7	TGTGCCAGCACCGAGGGACTAGCGGGGGGGATCTACGAGCAGTACTTC	CASTEGLAGGIYEQYF
TRBV6-5	TRBD1	.	TRBJ2-1	TGTGCCAGCAGTTACTCGTATAGGGGGCTTAGGAATGAGCAGTTCTTC	CASSYSYRGLRNEQFF
TRBV6-1	TRBD1	.	TRBJ1-2	TGTGCCAGCAGCATTGGGACAGGGCCAGGCTACACCTTC	CASSIGTGPGYTF
TRBV27	TRBD2	once	TRBJ2-1	TGTGCCAGCAAGGTTGGGACTAGTTACGATGAGCAGTTCTTC	CASKVGTSYDEQFF
TRBV6-5	.	.	TRBJ1-1	TGTGCCAGCAGTTACTCACGGGTAAAGCTTGACTTT	CASSYSRVKLDF
TRBV9	.	.	TRBJ1-1	TGTGCCAGCAGCGCCCCCGGACAGTTGAACACTGAAGCTTTCTTT	CASSAPGQLNTEAFF
TRBV6-1	.	.	TRBJ2-7	TGTGCCAGCAGTGAAGCCGGAAGAGGGTCCTCTATCTACGAGCAGTACTTC	CASSEAGRGSSIYEQYF
TRBV7-5	.	few	TRBJ2-7	TGTGTCAGAAGCTTAGATTTAAGCGGGGGAACGGCGCACGAGCAGTACTTC	CVRSLDLSGGTAHEQYF
TRBV18	TRBD1	.	TRBJ2-2	TGTGCCAGCTTCACTCGGACAGGGGTTGTCGGGGAGCTGTTTTTT	CASFTRTGVVGELFF
TRBV2	.	.	TRBJ1-2	TGTGCCAGCAGTGTAGGGGGAAGCAACTATGGCTACACCTTC	CASSVGGSNYGYTF
TRBV5-1	TRBD1	.	TRBJ2-7	TGCGCCAGCGGGGATGGGGACAGGGGGTACAACGAGCAGTACTTC	CASGDGDRGYNEQYF
TRBV7-9	.	.	TRBJ1-1	TGTGCCAGCAGCTTAGACGGGGGTGCCACTGAAGCTTTCTTT	CASSLDGGATEAFF
TRBV2	.	.	TRBJ1-1	TGTGCCAGCAGTGAAGCCCCCAGGGTGGGCACTGAAGCTTTCTTT	CASSEAPRVGTEAFF
TRBV5-1	.	.	TRBJ1-2	TGCGCCAGCAGTATGGCCGCTAACTATGGCTACACCTTC	CASSMAANYGYTF
TRBV5-1	.	.	TRBJ2-7	TGCGCCAGCAGCACGACGGGAATTGCCTACGAGCAGTACTTC	CASSTTGIAYEQYF
TRBV28	.	.	TRBJ1-2	TGTGCCAGCAGTTTTAGGGAGCGAGCTAACTATGGCTACACCTTC	CASSFRERANYGYTF
TRBV7-3	.	.	TRBJ2-1	TGTGCCAGCAGCTTGACAGCAGGGAATGAGCAGTTCTTC	CASSLTAGNEQFF
TRBV7-2	.	.	TRBJ1-1	TGTGCCAGCAGCTACAGCACACTTGAAGCTTTCTTT	CASSYSTLEAFF
TRBV27	TRBD1	.	TRBJ2-7	TGTGCCAGCGGGGACAGGGACTACGAGCAGTACTTC	CASGDRDYEQYF
TRBV7-8	.	once	TRBJ1-5	TGTGCCAGCAGCTTCCGGAGAAACAGGGATCAGCCCCAGCATTTT	CASSFRRNRDQPQHF
TRBV5-6	TRBD1	.	TRBJ2-3	TGTGCCAGCAGCTGGGGGACAGGACACCTCACAGATACGCAGTATTTT	CASSWGTGHLTDTQYF